Below, 23 T cell receptor beta chains from the same sample are listed, as sequenced in a study of cytomegalovirus exposure and HLA in healthy donors. With 60 Vbeta and 13 Jbeta primers, the PCR was carried out. TCRdb's copy holds only in-frame clones and misses some; the assay was immunoSEQ multiplex PCR. The sample table includes under 200,000 clones. The specimen sequenced was PBMCs. Source of these receptors: a man aged 25-40 years in good health and CMV-seronegative.

The J gene is TRBJ1-5, the V gene TRBV19; D might be TRBD1 (5 bases). The length of the CDR3 is 16 residues. Germline V CDR1 and CDR2: LNHDA, SQIVND (reference sequence). V was trimmed by 2 bases and J by 1 base, leaving 12 bases between them. As DNA, the CDR3 is TGTGCCAGTAGTATAAGGGCAGGGCAAAGCAATCAGCCCCAGCATTTT. Protein product: CASSIRAGQSNQPQHF.

The chain uses TRBV7-8 and TRBJ1-2; 7 bases agree with TRBD1. Germline V lookup: CDR1 SGHVS, CDR2 FQNEAQ. The CDR3 is 15 residues long. Trimming removed 4 bases from V and 7 bases from J; junction bases left unmatched: 12. CDR3 DNA sequence: TGTGCCAGCAGCTCCAATCCCGGGACAGTCTCTGGCTACACCTTC. It translates to CASSSNPGTVSGYTF.

The gene calls are TRBV4-2 and TRBJ1-6; 10 nucleotides match TRBD1. CDR3 length: 16 residues. V gave up 4 bases and J gave up 8 bases; unmatched junction bases: 8. CDR1 is LGHNA, CDR2 YNFKEQ, per germline. The CDR3 DNA follows: TGTGCCAGCAGCCGATCAATCGGGACAGGGGATTCACCCCTCCACTTT. This translates into CASSRSIGTGDSPLHF.

V gene TRBV19 combines with J gene TRBJ2-5; 11 bases are shared with TRBD2. Trimming cost V 4 bases and J 3 bases; bases outside gene matches: 10. The length of the CDR3 is 17 residues. Germline lookup yields CDR1 LNHDA and CDR2 SQIVND (reference sequence). This chain's CDR3 is CASSKRLAGGGKETQYF. The CDR3 nucleotides are TGTGCCAGTAGTAAGCGTCTAGCGGGGGGCGGCAAAGAGACCCAGTACTTC.

The V call is TRBV30, the J call TRBJ2-3, with 14 bases matching TRBD2. Trimming removed 1 base from V and 10 bases from J; junction bases left unmatched: 10. CDR1 GTSNPN and CDR2 SVGIG come from the germline V gene (reference sequence). This CDR3 contains 16 residues. The CDR3 loop reads CAWSDVGTSGGGAQYF. CDR3 nucleotide sequence: TGTGCCTGGAGTGACGTCGGGACTAGCGGGGGCGGGGCGCAGTATTTT.

This rearrangement joins TRBV4-2 to TRBJ1-5; no reliable D call. V lost 0 bases and J 12 bases, leaving 12 bases between the germline ends. The germline V gene has CDR1 LGHNA and CDR2 YNFKEQ. The CDR3 sequence is 13 residues long. The CDR3 loop is CASSQDLAQSQHF. The CDR3 DNA is TGTGCCAGCAGCCAAGATCTGGCCCAAAGCCAGCATTTT.

The chain carries TRBV18 and TRBJ2-1; no firm D call. Trimming stripped 5 bases from V and 8 bases from J, with 7 bases between. CDR3 length equals 11 residues. Germline-derived CDR1 and CDR2 are KGHSH and LQKENI. CDR3: CASSKFDEQFF. As DNA, the CDR3 is TGTGCCAGCTCAAAATTCGATGAGCAGTTCTTC.

J is TRBJ1-3 and V is TRBV7-2, with D possibly matching TRBD1 (5 bases). Germline values: CDR1 SGHTA, CDR2 FQGNSA. The ends were cut back, 5 bases at V and 6 bases at J, with 14 bases in the middle. The CDR3 is made up of 14 amino acids. The CDR3 spells CASSRARGENTIYF. For the CDR3, the DNA is TGTGCCAGCAGCAGGGCGCGGGGGGAAAACACCATATATTTT.

This rearrangement joins TRBV11-3 to TRBJ2-2, with D possibly matching TRBD1 (5 bases). The CDR3 totals 16 residues. CDR1 and CDR2 from the germline V gene are SGHNT and YENEEA. V was trimmed by 5 bases and J by 2 bases, leaving 15 bases between them. The CDR3 loop reads CASSPPWGVNTGELFF. CDR3 DNA: TGTGCCAGCAGCCCACCATGGGGCGTCAACACCGGGGAGCTGTTTTTT.

The rearrangement uses TRBV21-1 and TRBJ1-2. TRBV21-1 has pseudogene status. This CDR3 has 13 amino acids. CDR3 nucleotide sequence: TGTGCCAGCAGCAAAGACGAGGCGAGCGGCTACACCTTC. Residues: CASSKDEASGYTF.

About this clone itself: Other nucleotide sequences in the sample specify the same CDR3. CDR3 sequence (DNA): TGTGCCAGCAGCGTAGGGGGGGACACCGGGGAGCTGTTTTTT. The encoded protein is CASSVGGDTGELFF. The chain joins TRBV9 to TRBJ2-2, with TRBD2 as a possible D gene (6 bases). The germline V gene encodes CDR1 SGDLS and CDR2 YYNGEE. CDR3 length: 14 residues. Trimming cost V 0 bases and J 3 bases, with 6 bases left between them.

V is TRBV5-8 and J is TRBJ1-4; TRBD1 matches at 7 bases. The CDR3 is 14 amino acids. Trimming cost V 1 base and J 7 bases; bases outside gene matches: 4. Germline CDR1 reads SGHTS; CDR2 reads YDEGEE. The CDR3 DNA is TGTGCCAGCAGCTTGACAGGGGTATTTGAAAAACTGTTTTTT. Protein: CASSLTGVFEKLFF.

This chain connects TRBV7-3 to TRBJ1-1; D is possibly TRBD1 (5 bases). This CDR3 spans 13 amino acids. Germline V lookup: CDR1 SGHTA, CDR2 FQGTGA. Trimming left V 7 bases short and J 1 base short, with 10 bases between. Here the CDR3 DNA reads TGTGCCAGCAAGGGGCAGCAGAACACTGAAGCTTTCTTT. This sequence encodes CASKGQQNTEAFF.

This sequence joins TRBV7-8 and TRBJ2-3; D may be TRBD1 (6 bases). Trimming cost V 6 bases and J 0 bases, with 10 bases left between them. CDR1 and CDR2 from the germline V gene are SGHVS and FQNEAQ. The CDR3 is 14 amino acids. The CDR3 sequence: CASRYRESTDTQYF. DNA for the CDR3: TGTGCCAGCAGGTACAGGGAGAGCACAGATACGCAGTATTTT. The complete variable domain, with remaining parts taken from reference TRBV7-8 and TRBJ2-3, reads GAGVSQSPRYKVAKRGQDVALRCDPISGHVSLFWYQQALGQGPEFLTYFQNEAQLDKSGLPSDRFFAERPEGSVSTLKIQRTQQEDSAVYLCASRYRESTDTQYFGPGTRLTVL.

The chain links TRBV23-1 to TRBJ2-7; a weak D match, TRBD1 (6 bases). TRBV23-1 is assigned to the ORF class and has an uncertain function. Trimming pared 5 bases from V and 3 bases from J, leaving 14 bases between. This CDR3 has 14 residues. The CDR3 sequence is CASSSRDIIYEQYF. The CDR3 DNA reads TGCGCCAGCAGTTCCCGGGACATCATCTACGAGCAGTACTTC.

The chain links TRBV7-3 to TRBJ2-1; D possibly corresponds to TRBD1 (5 bases). Germline V gives CDR1 SGHTA, CDR2 FQGTGA. The V gene lost 2 bases and the J gene lost 7 bases, with 6 bases spanning the gap. The CDR3 sequence is 12 residues long. The CDR3, as DNA: TGTGCCAGCAGCTTATCAGGGAATGAGCAGTTCTTC. Its protein is CASSLSGNEQFF.

This chain links TRBV10-1 with TRBJ2-3, with D perhaps TRBD2 (5 bases). There are 13 residues in the CDR3. Trimming left V 7 bases short and J 3 bases short, with 11 bases between. CDR1 and CDR2 from the germline V gene are WNHNN and SYGVQD (reference sequence). DNA of the CDR3: TGCGCCAGCATGGGAGAAAAGACAGATACGCAGTATTTT. Its protein is CASMGEKTDTQYF.

The genes are TRBV29-1 and TRBJ2-7, with 7 bases that match TRBD2. Germline V gene sequence: CDR1 SQVTM, CDR2 ANQGSEA. V was clipped by 3 bases and J by 0 bases; unmatched bases: 11. This CDR3 is 16 amino acids long. The CDR3 sequence is CSVDTGGGTSSYEQYF. Here the CDR3 DNA reads TGCAGCGTTGATACGGGAGGCGGGACCAGCTCCTACGAGCAGTACTTC.

This chain connects TRBV28 to TRBJ1-2; D call uncertain. The V and J ends lost 1 base and 3 bases respectively, with 3 bases between them. The CDR3 loop spans 12 amino acids. Germline V gives CDR1 MDHEN, CDR2 SYDVKM. This CDR3 reads CASSLSYYGYTF. In DNA form, the CDR3 reads TGTGCCAGCAGTTTATCATACTATGGCTACACCTTC.

The chain joins TRBV2 to TRBJ1-5, with D possibly matching TRBD1 (5 bases). From germline, CDR1 is SNHLY and CDR2 FYNNEI. Trimming left V 4 bases short and J 1 base short, with 11 bases between. This CDR3 is 15 amino acids long. The CDR3 spells CASSAQGLSNQPQHF. The CDR3 DNA is TGTGCCAGCAGTGCTCAGGGTTTGAGCAATCAGCCCCAGCATTTT.

The J gene is TRBJ1-1, the V gene TRBV19; a possible D gene is TRBD1 (5 bases). The CDR3 runs 14 residues. The ends were cut back, 6 bases at V and 3 bases at J, with 14 bases in the middle. The germline V gene has CDR1 LNHDA and CDR2 SQIVND (reference sequence). CDR3 protein: CASSLHGGDTEAFF. As DNA, the CDR3 is TGTGCCAGTAGCCTTCACGGGGGGGACACTGAAGCTTTCTTT.

The chain couples TRBV19 to TRBJ1-4; D call uncertain. Germline loops: CDR1 LNHDA, CDR2 SQIVND (reference sequence). This CDR3 contains 17 residues. Trimming took off 3 bases at V and 0 bases at J, with 14 bases between the two ends. DNA of the CDR3: TGTGCCAGTAGTATCGGGCCAATGAGGGCAACTAATGAAAAACTGTTTTTT. It specifies CASSIGPMRATNEKLFF.

By frequency, this clone is medium-sized. The chain combines TRBV4-3 with TRBJ2-2; D is perhaps TRBD1 (6 bases). Between the trimmed V and J ends, which lost 3 bases and 3 bases, there was a span of 8 bases. The CDR3 loop spans 14 amino acids. From germline, CDR1 is LGHNA and CDR2 YSLEER. DNA of the CDR3: TGCGCCAGCAGCCAGGGGGCCCACACCGGGGAGCTGTTTTTT. The encoded protein is CASSQGAHTGELFF.